This passage covers 23 T cell receptor beta chains from one sample sequenced in a study of blood T cells in healthy people across ages. Through a sample-barcoded 5' primer and a J-beta primer mix, a second PCR was run for roughly 6 to 11 cycles. MiXCR, applied by TCRdb to the 5' RACE reads, yields one record per CDR3 protein. The profile shows approximately 1.5 million distinct CDR3 sequences, roughly 32% of them singletons. Sequencing was performed on blood. These receptors were obtained from a woman aged 25 to 39 in good health.

This clonotype was observed a handful of times. The V and J genes are TRBV3-1 and TRBJ1-2; D is uncertain. The CDR3 sequence is 14 residues long. The ends were cut back, 0 bases at V and 7 bases at J, with 12 bases in the middle. CDR1 and CDR2 from the germline V gene are LGHDT and YNNKEL (reference sequence). CDR3 nucleotide sequence: TGTGCCAGCAGCCAAGAAATGGGGTACCGTGGCTACACCTTC. Protein: CASSQEMGYRGYTF. Full variable domain (outside the CDR3, taken from reference TRBV3-1 and TRBJ1-2): DTAVSQTPKYLVTQMGNDKSIKCEQNLGHDTMYWYKQDSKKFLKIMFSYNNKELIINETVPNRFSPKSPDKAHLNLHINSLELGDSAVYFCASSQEMGYRGYTFGSGTRLTVV.

This clonotype was seen repeatedly, ten times or more. The CDR3 DNA reads TGCGCCAGCAGATCAGGACAGGGACCCCGCTCCGAGCAGTACTTC. This gives the protein CASRSGQGPRSEQYF. The chain employs TRBV4-1 and TRBJ2-7; 8 bases agree with TRBD1. This CDR3 comprises 15 residues. Per germline, CDR1 MGHRA and CDR2 YSYEKL. Trimming at V came to 6 bases and at J to 6 bases, leaving 13 bases not matched to a gene.

The chain carries TRBV9 and TRBJ2-7, with TRBD2 matching over 7 bases. CDR1 SGDLS and CDR2 YYNGEE come from the germline V gene. The V gene end was trimmed by 4 bases and the J gene end by 0 bases; junction bases not matched to a gene: 13. The CDR3 is 17 amino acids. Written as DNA, the CDR3 is TGTGCCAGCAGCTCCCACGGGGGGATTTTTAGCTCCTACGAGCAGTACTTC. It codes for CASSSHGGIFSSYEQYF. The whole variable domain, filled in from reference TRBV9 and TRBJ2-7, reads DSGVTQTPKHLITATGQRVTLRCSPRSGDLSVYWYQQSLDQGLQFLIQYYNGEERAKGNILERFSAQQFPDLHSELNLSSLELGDSALYFCASSSHGGIFSSYEQYFGPGTRLTVT.

The chain has TRBV12-3 or TRBV12-4 and TRBJ2-1; a weak D match, TRBD2 (7 bases). CDR3 length equals 15 residues. Between the trimmed V and J ends, which lost 2 bases and 3 bases, there was a span of 11 bases. In DNA, the CDR3 is TGTGCCAGCAGTTTAAAGGGGGGGGACTACAATGAGCAGTTCTTC. Its translation is CASSLKGGDYNEQFF.

This clonotype occurred many times. The J gene is TRBJ1-1, the V gene TRBV10-3, with TRBD1 identical over 7 bases. V lost 4 bases, J lost 9 bases, and 8 bases stayed unmatched. The germline gives CDR1 ENHRY, CDR2 SYGVKD. There are 13 residues in the CDR3. The DNA for the CDR3 is TGTGCCATCAGTGTTGCAGGGGGACCAAAAGCTTTCTTT. Translation gives CAISVAGGPKAFF.

The table lists this clonotype with many counts. The chain joins TRBV5-1 to TRBJ2-1; 12 bases match TRBD2. Germline trimming cut 0 bases from V and 0 bases from J; bases unmatched to any gene: 7. Germline V gives CDR1 SGHRS, CDR2 YFSETQ. The CDR3 extends over 19 amino acids. For the CDR3, the DNA is TGCGCCAGCAGCTTGGAGGGGGCGACTAGCGGGAGCTCCTACAATGAGCAGTTCTTC. This gives the protein CASSLEGATSGSSYNEQFF.

This clonotype has more than one count but fewer than ten. The rearrangement links TRBV20-1 to TRBJ2-1; D is tentatively TRBD1 or TRBD2 (5 bases each). CDR3 size: 16 residues. The ends were cut back, 2 bases at V and 6 bases at J, with 20 bases in the middle. Germline V gene data show CDR1 as DFQATT and CDR2 as SNEGSKA (reference sequence). CDR3 sequence: CSARFGTLESRNEQFF. The CDR3 nucleotides read TGCAGTGCTAGATTCGGGACCCTGGAGAGTCGCAATGAGCAGTTCTTC.

This sequence joins TRBV21-1 and TRBJ2-1; whether TRBD2, the table's D call, matches the DNA was not checked. TRBV21-1 is given as a pseudogene. CDR3 length: 15 amino acids. CDR3: CASSTPSGVHNEQFF. The CDR3 nucleotides read TGTGCCAGCAGCACACCTAGCGGGGTCCACAATGAGCAGTTCTTC.

The chain has TRBV27 and TRBJ1-1; 7 nucleotides match TRBD1. This CDR3 comprises 15 residues. The ends lost 5 bases at V and 3 bases at J; junction bases unmatched: 9. Germline values: CDR1 MNHEY, CDR2 SMNVEV (reference sequence). The CDR3 here is CASSPTGERYTEAFF. As DNA, the CDR3 is TGTGCCAGCAGTCCAACAGGGGAACGTTACACTGAAGCTTTCTTT.

The genes are TRBV2 and TRBJ2-1; tentative D call: TRBD2 (5 bases). This CDR3 has 15 residues. V was cut by 2 bases and J by 0 bases, with 8 bases left in between. In germline, CDR1 is SNHLY, CDR2 FYNNEI. The CDR3 bases are TGTGCCAGCAGTGAATCGGGAATCTCCTACAATGAGCAGTTCTTC. Translating it yields CASSESGISYNEQFF.

The CDR3 bases are TGTGCCAGCAGCCAAGTAGTGTTAGCGAATAATGAGCAGTTCTTC. Its protein is CASSQVVLANNEQFF. This chain connects TRBV3-1 to TRBJ2-1; tentative D call: TRBD2 (5 bases). The V end was cut by 1 base, the J end by 7 bases, with 14 bases between. The CDR3 covers 15 residues. Germline V gene lookup returns CDR1 LGHDT and CDR2 YNNKEL (reference sequence).

The chain is built from TRBV29-1 and TRBJ1-2; no reliable D call. Germline assignment: CDR1 SQVTM and CDR2 ANQGSEA. This CDR3 has 13 residues. Trimming took off 5 bases at V and 3 bases at J, with 13 bases between the two ends. Here the CDR3 reads CSVFNRLDYGYTF. The DNA for the CDR3 is TGCAGCGTTTTTAACCGCCTGGACTATGGCTACACCTTC.

Regarding this clonotype: The CDR3 ends on some other residue instead of the conserved phenylalanine or tryptophan, so this is likely a read error. The V call is TRBV28, the J call TRBJ2-7; 8 bases align to TRBD1. J gave up 5 bases and V 2 bases, and 5 bases lay outside the gene matches. Per germline, CDR1 MDHEN and CDR2 SYDVKM. The CDR3 runs to 14 residues. CDR3: CASSLLDRAHEQYL. Written as DNA, the CDR3 is TGTGCCAGCAGTTTACTGGACAGGGCCCACGAGCAGTACTTG.

This rearrangement joins TRBV20-1 to TRBJ1-1; 7 bases match TRBD1. The ends lost 5 bases at V and 0 bases at J; junction bases unmatched: 9. In germline, CDR1 is DFQATT, CDR2 SNEGSKA (reference sequence). This CDR3 has 15 residues. The CDR3 region is CSAVAGGGLNTEAFF. The CDR3 region has the DNA TGCAGTGCTGTGGCAGGGGGGGGGTTGAACACTGAAGCTTTCTTT.

This clonotype was counted many times. The chain links TRBV7-3 to TRBJ2-5, with 7 positions matching TRBD1. CDR3 length: 13 amino acids. CDR1 is SGHTA, CDR2 FQGTGA, per germline. Losses at the gene ends were 6 bases for V and 5 bases for J; bases not matched to a gene: 6. CDR3 DNA sequence: TGTGCCAGCAGTTCCACAGGGGAGGAGACCCAGTACTTC. Protein sequence: CASSSTGEETQYF.

This clonotype was seen just once. The chain employs TRBV20-1 and TRBJ2-7; maybe TRBD2 (5 bases). Trimming removed 6 bases from V and 7 bases from J, with 22 bases in between. CDR3 length: 14 residues. Germline V gene lookup returns CDR1 DFQATT and CDR2 SNEGSKA (reference sequence). DNA of the CDR3: TGCAGTGCCCCACTTCGGGGTTCCTACAATGAGCAGTACTTC. Amino acids: CSAPLRGSYNEQYF.

The chain recombines TRBV5-1 with TRBJ2-5, with 7 bases fitting TRBD1. The J call is in doubt because the DNA end fits TRBJ2-7 better. The CDR3 extends over 14 amino acids. CDR1 is SGHRS, CDR2 YFSETQ, per germline. The CDR3 bases are TGCGCCAGCAGCTCCGCAGGGGGTCTGGACGAGCAGTACTTC. It yields the protein CASSSAGGLDEQYF.

V usage is TRBV6-1 and J usage is TRBJ2-5; 10 bases match TRBD2. The closer fit of TRBJ2-7 to the DNA end suggests the J call may be wrong. The CDR3 has 14 amino acids. The germline V gene has CDR1 MNHNS and CDR2 SASEGT. CDR3 coding DNA: TGTGCCAGCACCCCCGGGACTAGCGTTTTCGAGCAGTACTTC. Amino acids: CASTPGTSVFEQYF.

This clonotype appeared a few times. J is TRBJ2-7 and V is TRBV5-1, with TRBD2 as a possible D gene (6 bases). CDR3 size: 16 residues. V dropped 2 bases and J dropped 5 bases, with 20 bases sitting between them. Germline loops: CDR1 SGHRS, CDR2 YFSETQ. The CDR3 spells CASSFNSGRRVNEQYF. Written as DNA, the CDR3 is TGCGCCAGCAGCTTCAACAGCGGCCGGAGGGTCAACGAGCAGTACTTC.

The V and J genes are TRBV7-9 and TRBJ2-7, with D unresolved. Germline assignment: CDR1 SEHNR and CDR2 FQNEAQ (reference sequence). V was trimmed by 7 bases and J by 6 bases, leaving 22 bases between them. The CDR3 runs 15 residues. The CDR3 spells CASTLTAEGGGEQYF. In DNA, the CDR3 is TGTGCCAGCACCCTCACGGCGGAAGGCGGTGGCGAGCAGTACTTC.

J is TRBJ2-6 and V is TRBV3-1; possibly TRBD2 for D (5 bases). CDR3 length: 18 residues. CDR1 and CDR2 (germline): LGHDT, YNNKEL (reference sequence). Trimming removed 2 bases from V and 0 bases from J, with 14 bases in between. CDR3 region: CASSQWTVSSSGANVLTF. CDR3 DNA sequence: TGTGCCAGCAGCCAATGGACTGTTTCAAGCTCTGGGGCCAACGTCCTGACTTTC. The full variable domain, with the rest looked up from reference TRBV3-1 and TRBJ2-6, is DTAVSQTPKYLVTQMGNDKSIKCEQNLGHDTMYWYKQDSKKFLKIMFSYNNKELIINETVPNRFSPKSPDKAHLNLHINSLELGDSAVYFCASSQWTVSSSGANVLTFGAGSRLTVL.

In regard to this clonotype: Mismatch with germline at one junction end may stem from a read error. The chain has TRBV12-3 or TRBV12-4 and TRBJ2-7; D might be TRBD2 (5 bases). The CDR3 loop spans 13 amino acids. CDR3 sequence reads: CATGLAPHYGQYF. In DNA, the CDR3 is TGTGCCACCGGGCTAGCCCCTCACTACGGGCAGTACTTC.

The chain uses TRBV14 and TRBJ2-3; D might be TRBD1 (5 bases). Trimming pared 2 bases from V and 1 base from J, leaving 13 bases between. The CDR3 consists of 16 residues. The germline gives CDR1 SGHDN, CDR2 FVKESK. The CDR3 reads CASSQKTVTGTDTQYF. In DNA form, the CDR3 reads TGTGCCAGCAGCCAAAAAACCGTGACAGGCACAGATACGCAGTATTTT. Full variable domain (outside the CDR3, taken from reference TRBV14 and TRBJ2-3): EAGVTQFPSHSVIEKGQTVTLRCDPISGHDNLYWYRRVMGKEIKFLLHFVKESKQDESGMPNNRFLAERTGGTYSTLKVQPAELEDSGVYFCASSQKTVTGTDTQYFGPGTRLTVL.